The source of this T cell receptor (beta chain) is a study of T cells in Graves' hyperthyroidism and ophthalmopathy. Overall study findings and caveats: Most thyroid-expanded clonotypes above 0.001 were also found in blood.

From RNA transcripts, TCR beta CDR3 regions were amplified. The primer set for the first-round RT-PCR of the TCR CDR3 was HTBI. A single record per CDR3 protein comes from TCRdb applying MiXCR to the multiplex PCR reads. In the table there are 280,000 or so distinct CDR3 sequences, over 12% of which are singletons. With respect to this clonotype: Its antigen is unknown.

Disease duration under 2 months; hyperthyroidism patients were aged 18 to 65. Diagnoses rested on clinical symptoms, serum thyroxine and TRAb, thyroid ultrasound and orbital computed tomography. The blood sample was taken at first hyperthyroidism diagnosis, before any ophthalmopathy symptoms. Germline-derived CDR1 and CDR2 are SEHNR and FQNEAQ (reference sequence). V shed 7 bases and J shed 0 bases, with 18 bases lying between them. CDR3 length equals 17 residues. The sequence was obtained from a woman between 50 and 59 years old with Graves' hyperthyroidism that later progressed to Graves' ophthalmopathy. The source material was blood. V and J are TRBV7-9 and TRBJ2-2; a weak D match, TRBD2 (6 bases). DNA for the CDR3: TGTGCCAGCACCCGGGCCCGGGGAGGCCCGAACACCGGGGAGCTGTTTTTT. It yields the protein CASTRARGGPNTGELFF.